This TCR beta chain stems from a study of blood T cell repertoires in COVID-19. V dropped 5 bases and J dropped 0 bases, with 13 bases sitting between them. In germline, CDR1 is SNHLY, CDR2 FYNNEI. The CDR3 is made up of 15 amino acids. Clones were read by immunoSEQ multiplex PCR, and TCRdb kept only the in-frame ones, dropping some. The sample gives 200,000 to 300,000 clones, about nine tenths of which show up once; more than 1.5% is in the top ten. Material for sequencing was PBMCs or T cells enriched from blood (not recorded which). The chain links TRBV2 to TRBJ1-1, with D possibly being TRBD1 (5 bases). This receptor was identified in a middle-aged man who had recovered from COVID-19. The CDR3, as DNA: TGTGCCAGCAGTAACAGGCTATGGATGAACACTGAAGCTTTCTTT. Protein: CASSNRLWMNTEAFF.